Described below is a single T cell receptor (beta chain) sequence and its context. No antigen is known for it. Using immunoSEQ multiplex PCR, the repertoire was profiled, and TCRdb retains in-frame clones only, with some absent. Among a few hundred thousand clones listed, around 86% were seen once. These data originate in a study of cytomegalovirus exposure and HLA in healthy donors. Study-wide results and limits: Many donors carried some public TCRs, although rarity characterized most TCR sequences. The authors enumerated 164 TCR beta chains as linked to cytomegalovirus. Specificity of a few CMV-associated chains for CMV antigens was verified in vitro. Per published reports, the classifier diagnosed cytomegalovirus status with high specificity and sensitivity.

V lost 0 bases to trimming and J lost 6 bases, with 17 bases between them. The CDR3 has 15 amino acids. Germline CDR1 and CDR2: SQVTM and ANQGSEA. The material sequenced was PBMCs. This sequence was found in a woman under 30 in good health and CMV-seronegative. The gene calls are TRBV29-1 and TRBJ1-2; a possible D gene is TRBD1 (5 bases). The CDR3 region has the DNA TGCAGCGTTGAAGATGACGGTGCGGGGCGTGATGGCTACACCTTC. Its translation: CSVEDDGAGRDGYTF.